The rows below give T cell receptor beta chains drawn from one sample of a study of T cells in tuberculosis. TCRdb keeps only in-frame clones here, not all; method: immunoSEQ multiplex PCR. The data contain tens of thousands of clones, about 97% of them singletons. Sequences were obtained from PBMCs. The receptors come from a donor between 10 and 35 years old with latent tuberculosis or without tuberculosis infection. Each CDR3 is given with its conserved first and last residue. Each record gives: CDR3 DNA, CDR3 protein, V gene, clone size, D gene, J gene. The D gene is left open where the match is weak. Expanded clones are given a class, and other clones once, few, many or no size at all.

CDR3nt: TGTGCCAGCTCACCAGGACAGGGTTCTTTCTATGGCTACACCTTC; CDR3aa: CASSPGQGSFYGYTF; v_gene: TRBV18; abundance: .; d_gene: TRBD1; j_gene: TRBJ1-2
CDR3nt: TGCGCCAGCAGCGACTCAGGGATGAGAGGAAACACCATATATTTT; CDR3aa: CASSDSGMRGNTIYF; v_gene: TRBV10-2; abundance: .; d_gene: .; j_gene: TRBJ1-3
CDR3nt: TGTGCCAGTAGTATAGATCGAAAAGGGGGTGGCTCTGGGGCCAACGTCCTGACTTTC; CDR3aa: CASSIDRKGGGSGANVLTF; v_gene: TRBV19; abundance: .; d_gene: .; j_gene: TRBJ2-6
CDR3nt: TGTGCTAGTGCTCAGGGGATTAACACCGGGGAGCTGTTTTTT; CDR3aa: CASAQGINTGELFF; v_gene: TRBV12-5; abundance: .; d_gene: .; j_gene: TRBJ2-2
CDR3nt: TGCAGCGTTGCCCAGGGGAGTGAGACCCAGTACTTC; CDR3aa: CSVAQGSETQYF; v_gene: TRBV29-1; abundance: .; d_gene: .; j_gene: TRBJ2-5
CDR3nt: TGTGCCAGCAGCCCCCCGGGGTACTACGAGCAGTACTTC; CDR3aa: CASSPPGYYEQYF; v_gene: TRBV7-9; abundance: .; d_gene: .; j_gene: TRBJ2-7
CDR3nt: TGCGCCAGCAGCCCTCGACAGGGACAAGAGACCCAGTACTTC; CDR3aa: CASSPRQGQETQYF; v_gene: TRBV4-1; abundance: once; d_gene: TRBD1; j_gene: TRBJ2-5
CDR3nt: TGTGCCAGCAGTGAAGCTAAGGGACAGATAATGACGGTCTATGGCTACACCTTC; CDR3aa: CASSEAKGQIMTVYGYTF; v_gene: TRBV2; abundance: .; d_gene: TRBD1; j_gene: TRBJ1-2
CDR3nt: TGTGCCGGGACAGGGTTGGAGACCCAGTACTTC; CDR3aa: CAGTGLETQYF; v_gene: TRBV30; abundance: .; d_gene: TRBD1; j_gene: TRBJ2-5
CDR3nt: TGTGCCAGCAGTGAATGGGCTAGCGGGAGGGGGAGCTCCTACGAGCAGTACTTC; CDR3aa: CASSEWASGRGSSYEQYF; v_gene: TRBV2; abundance: .; d_gene: TRBD2; j_gene: TRBJ2-7
CDR3nt: TGTGCCAGCAGTCCTATAGCGGGCTACTACAATGAGCAGTTCTTC; CDR3aa: CASSPIAGYYNEQFF; v_gene: TRBV27; abundance: .; d_gene: TRBD2; j_gene: TRBJ2-1
CDR3nt: TGTGCCAGCAGCGTAGGTACCGACAGGGCAAGTGCGACTGAAGCTTTCTTT; CDR3aa: CASSVGTDRASATEAFF; v_gene: TRBV11-2; abundance: .; d_gene: TRBD1; j_gene: TRBJ1-1
CDR3nt: TGCGCCAGCAGCCAAGGGCTTCTTCGCCGGGACAGAGAAGAGACCCAGTACTTC; CDR3aa: CASSQGLLRRDREETQYF; v_gene: TRBV4-1; abundance: .; d_gene: TRBD1; j_gene: TRBJ2-5
CDR3nt: TGTGCCTGGAATGTACAAGGACAGCGAGCTAACTATGGCTACACCTTC; CDR3aa: CAWNVQGQRANYGYTF; v_gene: TRBV30; abundance: .; d_gene: .; j_gene: TRBJ1-2
CDR3nt: TGTGCCAGTAGTATAGGCGTGAGGGGGCAGCCCCAGCATTTT; CDR3aa: CASSIGVRGQPQHF; v_gene: TRBV19; abundance: .; d_gene: .; j_gene: TRBJ1-5
CDR3nt: TGTGCAAGTCGCTTAGCGCTTACAGGGCCCGGGGCCAACGTCCTGACTTTC; CDR3aa: CASRLALTGPGANVLTF; v_gene: TRBV12-2; abundance: .; d_gene: .; j_gene: TRBJ2-6
CDR3nt: TGTGCCAGCAGCGGACAGGGTGTGTTCGAAAAACTGTTTTTT; CDR3aa: CASSGQGVFEKLFF; v_gene: TRBV6-5; abundance: once; d_gene: TRBD1; j_gene: TRBJ1-4
CDR3nt: TGTGCCAGCAGCTTCGGGACAGGGTTAAATTCACCCCTCCACTTT; CDR3aa: CASSFGTGLNSPLHF; v_gene: TRBV7-2; abundance: .; d_gene: TRBD1; j_gene: TRBJ1-6
CDR3nt: TGTGCCAGCAGTTGGGGGAGCGGCGGGGCGGAGTGGAATGAGCAGTTCTTC; CDR3aa: CASSWGSGGAEWNEQFF; v_gene: TRBV27; abundance: once; d_gene: .; j_gene: TRBJ2-1
CDR3nt: TGTGCCATCAGTGAGGGGACAGCGAACACCGGGGAGCTGTTTTTT; CDR3aa: CAISEGTANTGELFF; v_gene: TRBV10-3; abundance: .; d_gene: TRBD1; j_gene: TRBJ2-2
CDR3nt: TGTGCCAGCAGCTTGGGAGGGTCCGCGACAGAGCCCCAGCATTTT; CDR3aa: CASSLGGSATEPQHF; v_gene: TRBV7-9; abundance: once; d_gene: .; j_gene: TRBJ1-5
CDR3nt: TGTGCCAGCAGTTTATTCCGACTAGCGCAAACCGCTAGCACGGATACGCAGTATTTT; CDR3aa: CASSLFRLAQTASTDTQYF; v_gene: TRBV27; abundance: .; d_gene: TRBD2; j_gene: TRBJ2-3
CDR3nt: TGTGCCAGTAGTAGACAGGGGGTCCCGTCGGGCTACACCTTC; CDR3aa: CASSRQGVPSGYTF; v_gene: TRBV19; abundance: .; d_gene: TRBD1; j_gene: TRBJ1-2
CDR3nt: TGTGCCTGGAGTAGACAGGGGGGAACCGGGGAGCTGTTTTTT; CDR3aa: CAWSRQGGTGELFF; v_gene: TRBV30; abundance: .; d_gene: TRBD1; j_gene: TRBJ2-2
CDR3nt: TGTGCCAGCAGCTTATTTGGACAGGGGGGCTACGAGCAGTACTTC; CDR3aa: CASSLFGQGGYEQYF; v_gene: TRBV11-2; abundance: .; d_gene: TRBD1; j_gene: TRBJ2-7
CDR3nt: TGTGCCAGTAGCGTCTTCCAGGGAATCAATCAGCCCCAGCATTTT; CDR3aa: CASSVFQGINQPQHF; v_gene: TRBV19; abundance: .; d_gene: .; j_gene: TRBJ1-5
CDR3nt: TGTGCCAGCAGCGTAGGTTGGAGCTCCTACAATGAGCAGTTCTTC; CDR3aa: CASSVGWSSYNEQFF; v_gene: TRBV9; abundance: .; d_gene: .; j_gene: TRBJ2-1
CDR3nt: TGTGCCAGCTCACCACCGGGGCGAACCTACGAGCAGTACTTC; CDR3aa: CASSPPGRTYEQYF; v_gene: TRBV18; abundance: .; d_gene: .; j_gene: TRBJ2-7
CDR3nt: TGTGCCAGCACACAGGGGCTGAATACTGAAGCTTTCTTT; CDR3aa: CASTQGLNTEAFF; v_gene: TRBV9; abundance: .; d_gene: TRBD1; j_gene: TRBJ1-1
CDR3nt: TGTGCCAGCAGTTTACCCTACGGGGAGCTTCAAGGCTATGGCTACACCTTC; CDR3aa: CASSLPYGELQGYGYTF; v_gene: TRBV28; abundance: .; d_gene: .; j_gene: TRBJ1-2
CDR3nt: TGTGCCAGCAGCCATCCGACAGTTTCCAATTCACCCCTCCACTTT; CDR3aa: CASSHPTVSNSPLHF; v_gene: TRBV28; abundance: .; d_gene: .; j_gene: TRBJ1-6
CDR3nt: TGTGCCAGCTCCGTCAGACAGTCTGGGGCCAACGTCCTGACTTTC; CDR3aa: CASSVRQSGANVLTF; v_gene: TRBV6-1; abundance: .; d_gene: .; j_gene: TRBJ2-6
CDR3nt: TGTGCCAGCAGTTTCCTAACCCACCGGGGATCCTACGAGCAGTACTTC; CDR3aa: CASSFLTHRGSYEQYF; v_gene: TRBV27; abundance: .; d_gene: .; j_gene: TRBJ2-7
CDR3nt: TGTGCCTGGAGTACAACCGGGACAGGGTCGGTTGAGCAGTTCTTC; CDR3aa: CAWSTTGTGSVEQFF; v_gene: TRBV30; abundance: .; d_gene: TRBD1; j_gene: TRBJ2-1
CDR3nt: TGTGCCAGCATCCCCCCGGAGGGGACCGGGGAGCTGTTTTTT; CDR3aa: CASIPPEGTGELFF; v_gene: TRBV7-9; abundance: once; d_gene: .; j_gene: TRBJ2-2
CDR3nt: TGTGCCAGCAGCTTAACAGGGGGCCCTCCGAGCTCCTACAATGAGCAGTTCTTC; CDR3aa: CASSLTGGPPSSYNEQFF; v_gene: TRBV7-8; abundance: .; d_gene: TRBD1; j_gene: TRBJ2-1